This record concerns one TCR beta chain sequence. Its antigen is not known. A single base separates this from a much larger clone, so it may be a read error. The library protocol tagged individual cDNA molecules with unique molecular identifiers. TCRdb passed the 5' RACE reads through MiXCR, listing each CDR3 protein once. The table includes 25,000 to 35,000 distinct CDR3 sequences, over 6.5% detected once. These data come from a study of early T cells in non-severe SARS-CoV-2 infection. Background on the study: RNA in bulk from unsorted whole blood was sequenced, and chains were unpaired. Study results and caveats: Comparison of clonotypes with VDJdb favored anti-spike CD8 responses while missing private and CD4 specificities.

The sequence came from an adult who was a healthcare worker with PCR-confirmed SARS-CoV-2 infection or an uninfected control (not recorded which). Sequenced material: whole blood.

This CDR3 is CASSPPTGWSYNEQSF. In nucleotides, the CDR3 is TGTGCCAGCTCACCACCGACAGGGTGGTCCTACAATGAGCAGTCCTTC. The chain carries TRBV18 and TRBJ2-1, with 7 bases lining up with TRBD1. This CDR3 contains 16 residues. Germline CDR1 is KGHSH and CDR2 is LQKENI. Full variable domain (remainder filled in from reference TRBV18 and TRBJ2-1): NAGVMQNPRHLVRRRGQEARLRCSPMKGHSHVYWYRQLPEEGLKFMVYLQKENIIDESGMPKERFSAEFPKEGPSILRIQQVVRGDSAAYFCASSPPTGWSYNEQSFGPGTRLTVL.